The next 18 T cell receptor beta chains were all read from a single sample in a study of blood T cell repertoires in COVID-19. TCRdb's table, derived via immunoSEQ multiplex PCR, lists solely in-frame clones and lacks some. This sample has under 300,000 clones, with 70% to 90% found just once. The sample comprised PBMCs or T cells enriched from blood (not recorded which). The receptors stem from a woman aged 55 to 70 in a cohort exposed to, infected with or recovered from COVID-19 (not recorded which).

The chain combines TRBV4-1 with TRBJ1-6; D is perhaps TRBD1 (5 bases). Germline V gene data show CDR1 as MGHRA and CDR2 as YSYEKL. V was pared by 1 base and J by 10 bases, with 11 bases between. CDR3 size: 14 residues. CDR3 coding DNA: TGCGCCAGCAGCCAAGCAGGGATTGGGTCACCCCTCCACTTT. The encoded protein is CASSQAGIGSPLHF.

The gene calls are TRBV4-1 and TRBJ1-5, with a possible D match to TRBD1 (5 bases). The germline CDR1 and CDR2 sequences are MGHRA and YSYEKL. V lost 3 bases to trimming and J lost 0 bases, with 15 bases between them. The CDR3 is 17 amino acids. CDR3 sequence: CASSQSLTGYSNQPQHF. CDR3 bases: TGCGCCAGCAGCCAGAGCCTTACAGGTTATAGCAATCAGCCCCAGCATTTT.

J is TRBJ2-1 and V is TRBV6-4, with 11 bases identical to TRBD2. This CDR3 spans 16 amino acids. The V gene's germline CDR1 is MRHNA and CDR2 SNTAGT. V shed 0 bases and J 9 bases; nucleotides not matched to a gene: 7. The CDR3 DNA follows: TGTGCCAGCAGTGACTCCACTAGCGGGAGCTCGAGTGAGCAGTTCTTC. Its translation: CASSDSTSGSSSEQFF.

This clone was seen just once. The chain has TRBV2 and TRBJ1-5; unclear D gene. V was cut by 1 base and J by 0 bases, with 7 bases left in between. From germline, CDR1 is SNHLY and CDR2 FYNNEI. The CDR3 extends over 15 amino acids. The CDR3 region has the DNA TGTGCCAGCAGTGAAGGAACTTATAGCAATCAGCCCCAGCATTTT. Translating it yields CASSEGTYSNQPQHF. The complete variable domain, with remaining parts taken from reference TRBV2 and TRBJ1-5, reads EPEVTQTPSHQVTQMGQEVILRCVPISNHLYFYWYRQILGQKVEFLVSFYNNEISEKSEIFDDQFSVERPDGSNFTLKIRSTKLEDSAMYFCASSEGTYSNQPQHFGDGTRLSIL.

The chain couples TRBV7-2 to TRBJ2-1; 10 positions agree with TRBD2. This CDR3 has 15 residues. The V segment lost 4 bases and the J segment 7 bases; nucleotides outside the gene matches: 7. Germline-derived CDR1 and CDR2 are SGHTA and FQGNSA. CDR3 amino acids: CASSWSGRAQNEQFF. The CDR3 DNA reads TGTGCCAGCAGCTGGAGCGGGAGGGCCCAGAATGAGCAGTTCTTC.

The chain recombines TRBV6-5 with TRBJ1-5; perhaps TRBD1 as D (5 bases). Deletions cut 4 bases from V and 6 bases from J, with 16 bases between. Germline values: CDR1 MNHEY, CDR2 SVGAGI. This CDR3 is 15 amino acids long. DNA of the CDR3: TGTGCCAGCAGTTCCCTGGGGCCTCAGGGTCAGCCCCAGCATTTT. Translation gives CASSSLGPQGQPQHF.

The chain recombines TRBV5-6 with TRBJ2-2; tentatively, D is TRBD2 (5 bases). The ends were cut back, 7 bases at V and 3 bases at J, with 10 bases in the middle. CDR1 and CDR2 from the germline V gene are SGHDT and YYEEEE. The CDR3 totals 13 residues. CDR3 region: CASAKDYTGELFF. CDR3 DNA: TGTGCCAGCGCCAAGGACTACACCGGGGAGCTGTTTTTT. The whole variable domain, remainder taken from reference TRBV5-6 and TRBJ2-2, is DAGVTQSPTHLIKTRGQQVTLRCSPKSGHDTVSWYQQALGQGPQFIFQYYEEEERQRGNFPDRFSGHQFPNYSSELNVNALLLGDSALYLCASAKDYTGELFFGEGSRLTVL.

The chain links TRBV25-1 to TRBJ1-2, with 8 bases identical to TRBD1. The CDR3 sequence is 16 residues long. Trimming at V came to 1 base and at J to 4 bases, leaving 8 bases not matched to a gene. In germline, CDR1 is MGHDK, CDR2 SYGVNS. The chain's CDR3 is CASSESWAGGLYGYTF. The CDR3 DNA sequence: TGTGCCAGCAGTGAATCATGGGCAGGGGGCCTCTATGGCTACACCTTC.

CDR3 coding DNA: TGTGCCAGCTCACCGACAGGGGCGGGGATCACTGAAGCTTTCTTT. Amino acids: CASSPTGAGITEAFF. This chain uses TRBV18 with TRBJ1-1, with 8 nucleotides matching TRBD1. The CDR3 sequence is 15 residues long. After removal of 3 bases from V and 4 bases from J, the junction contained 7 bases not matched to a gene. Germline V lookup: CDR1 KGHSH, CDR2 LQKENI.

V gene TRBV2 combines with J gene TRBJ2-3; TRBD1 aligns across 11 bases. Trimming removed 4 bases from V and 3 bases from J; junction bases left unmatched: 9. From germline, CDR1 is SNHLY and CDR2 FYNNEI. The CDR3 extends over 17 amino acids. The CDR3 DNA follows: TGTGCCAGCAGTGCACGGGTCCGGGACAGGGGGACAGATACGCAGTATTTT. This encodes CASSARVRDRGTDTQYF.

The chain is built from TRBV5-6 and TRBJ2-5, with a weak D call TRBD2 (6 bases). Trimming removed 0 bases at V and 5 bases at J, with 14 bases between. CDR3 length: 15 residues. The germline CDR1 and CDR2 sequences are SGHDT and YYEEEE. Written as DNA, the CDR3 is TGTGCCAGCAGCTTGGGGATTCTAGCGTGGGAGACCCAGTACTTC. Amino acid sequence: CASSLGILAWETQYF.

The CDR3, as DNA: TGTGCCAGCAGCCACGGGACAGGGATCGGAAACACCATATATTTT. It encodes CASSHGTGIGNTIYF. This rearrangement joins TRBV28 to TRBJ1-3, with 9 positions matching TRBD1. Looked up from germline, CDR1 is MDHEN and CDR2 is SYDVKM. This CDR3 is 15 amino acids long. J was trimmed by 4 bases and V by 6 bases; bases with no gene match: 7.

The chain joins TRBV4-1 to TRBJ2-5; no definite D call. V was shortened by 2 bases and J by 2 bases, with 6 bases between the two germline ends. The germline V gene encodes CDR1 MGHRA and CDR2 YSYEKL. The CDR3 runs to 13 residues. In nucleotides, the CDR3 is TGCGCCAGCAGCCAATGGCTGCAAGAGACCCAGTACTTC. Protein sequence: CASSQWLQETQYF.

The chain joins TRBV29-1 to TRBJ1-2; 9 bases are shared with TRBD1. Germline V CDR1 and CDR2: SQVTM, ANQGSEA. The V gene end was trimmed by 6 bases and the J gene end by 6 bases; junction bases not matched to a gene: 11. This CDR3 spans 14 amino acids. The CDR3 sequence: CSVPSRTGVDGYTF. The CDR3 DNA reads as TGCAGCGTACCCTCCAGGACAGGGGTAGATGGCTACACCTTC.

The rearrangement joins TRBV24-1 to TRBJ1-5, with TRBD1 matching over 7 bases. Trimming took 7 bases from V and 3 from J; bases not matched to a gene: 8. The CDR3 covers 15 residues. Germline V CDR1 and CDR2: KGHDR, SFDVKD. The CDR3 DNA reads as TGTGCCACCAGCGAACAGGGGAGTTTCAATCAGCCCCAGCATTTT. Its protein product is CATSEQGSFNQPQHF.

This clone appeared a single time. V is TRBV7-9 and J is TRBJ2-1; tentative D call: TRBD1 (6 bases). V lost 4 bases to trimming and J lost 5 bases, with 12 bases between them. CDR3 size: 14 residues. Germline CDR1 reads SEHNR; CDR2 reads FQNEAQ (reference sequence). In nucleotides, the CDR3 is TGTGCCAGCAGCTCGGCAGGGGTAAACAATGAGCAGTTCTTC. Translation: CASSSAGVNNEQFF.

This chain joins TRBV30 and TRBJ1-1; the D is unclear. Germline V gene sequence: CDR1 GTSNPN, CDR2 SVGIG (reference sequence). The V and J ends lost 2 bases and 0 bases respectively, with 10 bases between them. This CDR3 has 14 amino acids. The CDR3 bases are TGTGCCTGGAGTTCGGGAGTGGTGAACACTGAAGCTTTCTTT. It encodes CAWSSGVVNTEAFF.

This clone was found once. The chain employs TRBV28 and TRBJ2-7; 12 positions agree with TRBD1. The junction had 7 bases not matched to a gene; V was cut back by 4 bases and J by 6 bases. CDR3 size: 15 residues. Germline V gives CDR1 MDHEN, CDR2 SYDVKM. CDR3 DNA: TGTGCCAGCAGTTCCACCGGGACAGGGGGCGCCGAGCAGTACTTC. This gives the protein CASSSTGTGGAEQYF.